The following is a T cell receptor beta chain sequence with its context. No antigen is known for it. cDNA libraries for TRB were generated by 5' RACE incorporating UMI labels. TCRdb reprocessed the 5' RACE reads, with one entry per CDR3 protein and no DNA. This sample's table has 55,000 to 70,000 distinct CDR3 sequences. This entry belongs to a study of CXCR3-negative and CXCR3-positive naive CD8 T cells. Study-wide points: Against CXCR3-negative naive cells, CXCR3-positive naive cells showed more hydrophobic TRB CDR3s.

This CDR3 contains 12 residues. Per germline, CDR1 SQVTM and CDR2 ANQGSEA. The chain has TRBV29-1 and TRBJ1-1; TCRdb's D call, TRBD1, is unchecked because there is no DNA. The TCR comes from a human donor in good health. Some clones in this sample may be carry-over from other donors' samples. Sequenced material: naive CXCR3+ CD8+ T cells from blood. As for subset: CD45RO-CCR7+CD27+CD95- naive CD8+ T cells expressing CXCR3 (TNR3+). This CDR3 is CSVVGQGVEAFF.